This T cell receptor (beta chain) was profiled in a study of blood T cell repertoires in COVID-19. The CDR3 contains 15 residues. The germline V gene encodes CDR1 SSHAT and CDR2 FNYEAQ (reference sequence). The V segment lost 4 bases and the J segment 5 bases; nucleotides outside the gene matches: 9. Study processing details: For nucleated cells, counts were estimated from reference gene primer amplification. Here immunoSEQ multiplex PCR was the method, and the copy in TCRdb shows in-frame clones only, minus some. V, J and clone size were drawn from that table, and D and trimming were deduced from the DNA. In the table there are about 220,000 clones, less than 90% of which are singletons. Two negative PCRs, clearance, or symptom resolution were required of recovered Cohort 3 donors.

The TCR sequence derives from a woman aged 40 to 50 who had recovered from COVID-19. J is TRBJ2-5 and V is TRBV7-7; 8 bases line up with TRBD1. The sample consisted of PBMCs or T cells enriched from blood (not recorded which). The DNA for the CDR3 is TGTGCCAGCAGCTCCCAGGGACAGGCTGGTGAGACCCAGTACTTC. Translation gives CASSSQGQAGETQYF. The full variable domain, in which reference TRBV7-7 and TRBJ2-5 provide the parts outside the CDR3, is GAGVSQSPRYKVTKRGQDVTLRCDPISSHATLYWYQQALGQGPEFLTYFNYEAQPDKSGLPSDRFSAERPEGSISTLTIQRTEQRDSAMYRCASSSQGQAGETQYFGPGTRLLVL.